This entry describes one TCR beta chain. The antigen is undetermined. Regarding time point: pre-treatment sample, taken before nivolumab and TIL therapy. The data were taken from a study of TIL therapy for anti-PD-1-resistant metastatic lung cancer. Trimming took 3 bases from V and 0 from J; bases not matched to a gene: 8. Germline lookup yields CDR1 MGHRA and CDR2 YSYEKL. CDR3 length: 17 residues. Study-level results: Infused TIL clonotypes partially replaced the baseline blood repertoire, then decayed over months.

This was the immunoSEQ v3 assay. The protocol was immunoSEQ multiplex PCR, while the TCRdb copy is restricted to in-frame clones and leaves out a portion. The sample yields about 59,000 clones, around four fifths seen once. The TCR comes from a person between 25 and 79 years old with non-small cell lung cancer. The specimen was blood, collected at baseline. V and J are TRBV4-1 and TRBJ2-3; 8 bases line up with TRBD2. CDR3 amino acids: CASSQEAGALSTDTQYF. The DNA for the CDR3 is TGCGCCAGCAGCCAGGAAGCGGGGGCACTAAGCACAGATACGCAGTATTTT.